The 8 T cell receptor beta chains below were found in one sample sequenced in a study of shared clonotypes between healthy human individuals. Sequenced by immunoSEQ multiplex PCR; TCRdb stores in-frame clones only, minus some. This sample has under 600,000 clones, with 97% found just once. The specimen was naive CD4+ T cells sorted from blood. Subset indicated: CD45RA+ positively selected. These receptors were taken from a woman in her thirties in good health.

The chain links TRBV9 to TRBJ2-7, with 8 bases aligning to TRBD2. CDR3 size: 17 residues. CDR1 and CDR2 (germline): SGDLS, YYNGEE. Unmatched junction bases numbered 11, after V lost 0 bases and J lost 3 bases. The chain's CDR3 is CASSVGPAGVPFYEQYF. CDR3 DNA sequence: TGTGCCAGCAGCGTAGGTCCAGCGGGAGTCCCATTCTACGAGCAGTACTTC.

This clone was seen once. The rearrangement uses TRBV5-1 and TRBJ2-1; 14 nucleotides match TRBD2. There are 14 residues in the CDR3. Per the germline V gene, CDR1 is SGHRS and CDR2 is YFSETQ. With 4 bases clipped from V and 10 bases from J, the junction kept 4 bases outside the gene matches. The CDR3 DNA is TGCGCCAGCAGCACGGGACTAGCGGGAGTGGAGCAGTTCTTC. Translation: CASSTGLAGVEQFF.

V usage is TRBV28 and J usage is TRBJ2-7; 10 positions agree with TRBD1. The CDR3 runs to 14 residues. V shed 5 bases, J shed 9 bases, and the junction held 10 bases outside the gene matches. Germline-derived CDR1 and CDR2 are MDHEN and SYDVKM. CDR3 amino acids: CASSRPTGGRGQYF. As DNA, the CDR3 is TGTGCCAGCAGTAGACCGACAGGGGGCAGGGGGCAGTACTTC.

V usage is TRBV10-3 and J usage is TRBJ2-5; maybe TRBD2 (7 bases). CDR1 ENHRY and CDR2 SYGVKD come from the germline V gene. This CDR3 is 15 amino acids long. V shed 8 bases and J shed 4 bases, with 20 bases lying between them. DNA of the CDR3: TGTGCCATCCGGGGGGAGTACGGAGGGGGAGAGACCCAGTACTTC. Translating it yields CAIRGEYGGGETQYF.

This clone has just one count. The rearrangement joins TRBV2 to TRBJ1-3, with D uncertain. Germline lookup yields CDR1 SNHLY and CDR2 FYNNEI. V was pared by 3 bases and J by 0 bases, with 9 bases between. CDR3 length equals 15 residues. The CDR3 spells CASSEDGYSGNTIYF. The CDR3 nucleotides read TGTGCCAGCAGTGAGGACGGATACTCTGGAAACACCATATATTTT.

CDR3 bases: TGCGCCAGCAGCCAAGAAATGGATCAGCCCCAGCATTTT. Its translation: CASSQEMDQPQHF. The chain is built from TRBV4-1 and TRBJ1-5, with unresolved D. V lost 0 bases and J 5 bases, leaving 5 bases between the germline ends. The CDR3 is 13 residues long. CDR1 and CDR2 from the germline V gene are MGHRA and YSYEKL.

The J gene is TRBJ2-1, the V gene TRBV28, with D possibly matching TRBD1 (5 bases). The CDR3 contains 13 residues. Germline CDR1 is MDHEN and CDR2 is SYDVKM. V was cut by 5 bases and J by 3 bases, with 8 bases left in between. CDR3 amino acids: CASSTGDYNEQFF. In nucleotides, the CDR3 is TGTGCCAGCAGTACAGGAGACTACAATGAGCAGTTCTTC.

DNA of the CDR3: TGTGCCAGTAGTTGGACAGTCTATGGCTACACCTTC. Residues: CASSWTVYGYTF. J is TRBJ1-2 and V is TRBV19; TRBD1 might be the D (6 bases). V dropped 5 bases and J dropped 4 bases, with 8 bases sitting between them. The CDR3 extends over 12 amino acids. CDR1 is LNHDA and CDR2 is SQIVND in the germline V gene (reference sequence).